This entry concerns a single T cell receptor beta chain. The data were taken from a study of cytomegalovirus exposure and HLA in healthy donors. Here immunoSEQ multiplex PCR was the method, and the copy in TCRdb shows in-frame clones only, minus some. This sample has 150,000 to 180,000 clones, with 65% to 90% found just once. The CDR3 loop spans 13 amino acids. Germline CDR1 and CDR2: MNHEY and SMNVEV (reference sequence). The V end lost 0 bases, the J end lost 5 bases, and 7 bases lay between the germline ends. The sequence derives from a man aged 18 to 29 in good health and CMV-seropositive. The sequenced material came from PBMCs. The chain uses TRBV27 and TRBJ1-1, with a tentative D call TRBD1 (5 bases). CDR3 nucleotides: TGTGCCAGCAGTTTATCTGGGGGGACTGAAGCTTTCTTT. Translating it yields CASSLSGGTEAFF.